Included here is one TCR beta chain sequence, with context. The data originate from a study of blood T cell repertoires in COVID-19. The overall study: There were acute and convalescent COVID-19 samples, and they came from the United States, Italy and Spain.

Per germline, CDR1 SGHNT and CDR2 YYREEE (reference sequence). Trimming shortened V by 0 bases and J by 1 base, and 17 bases separated the two germline ends. The CDR3 runs to 17 residues. Original data processing: Reference gene primer amplification gave nucleated cell count estimates. Clones were read by immunoSEQ multiplex PCR, and TCRdb kept only the in-frame ones, dropping some. V and J calls and clone size are those listed in that table; D and trimming were worked out from the DNA. The repertoire has tens of thousands of clones, 70% to 80% of them found once; the top ten carry less than 40%. The chain is built from TRBV5-4 and TRBJ2-7; D is perhaps TRBD1 (6 bases). Sequenced material: peripheral blood. This TCR was sampled from an older woman with acute or convalescent COVID-19. DNA of the CDR3: TGTGCCAGCAGCTTGGTGAAGGTCGCCCAGGGGTCCTACGAGCAGTACTTC. Amino acid sequence: CASSLVKVAQGSYEQYF.